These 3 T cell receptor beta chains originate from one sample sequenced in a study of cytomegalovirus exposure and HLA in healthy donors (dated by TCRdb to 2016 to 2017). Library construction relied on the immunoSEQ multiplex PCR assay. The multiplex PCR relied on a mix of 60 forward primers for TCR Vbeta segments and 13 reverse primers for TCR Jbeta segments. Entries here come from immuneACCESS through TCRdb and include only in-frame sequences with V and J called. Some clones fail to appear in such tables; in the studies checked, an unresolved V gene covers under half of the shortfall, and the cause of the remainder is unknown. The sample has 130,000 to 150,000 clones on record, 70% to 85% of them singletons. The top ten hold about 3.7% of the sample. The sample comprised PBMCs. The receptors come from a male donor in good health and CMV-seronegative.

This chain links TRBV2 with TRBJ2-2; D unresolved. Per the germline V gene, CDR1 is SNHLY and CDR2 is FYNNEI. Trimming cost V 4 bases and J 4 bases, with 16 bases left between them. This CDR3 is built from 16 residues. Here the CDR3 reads CASSARMEGGTGELFF. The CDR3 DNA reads TGTGCCAGCAGTGCGCGGATGGAAGGCGGCACCGGGGAGCTGTTTTTT.

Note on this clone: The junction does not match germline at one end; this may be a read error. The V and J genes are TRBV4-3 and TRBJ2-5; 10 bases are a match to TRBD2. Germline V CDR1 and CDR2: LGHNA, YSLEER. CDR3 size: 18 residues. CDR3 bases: TGCACCAGCAGCCAAGATGTATCTAGCGGGAGAATTAAAGAGACCCAGTACTTC. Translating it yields CTSSQDVSSGRIKETQYF.

The CDR3 region is CASSLRRGSGNTIYF. The CDR3 region has the DNA TGTGCCAGCAGCTTGAGGCGAGGATCTGGAAACACCATATATTTT. The chain uses TRBV5-6 and TRBJ1-3, with no clear D. There are 15 residues in the CDR3. Germline loops: CDR1 SGHDT, CDR2 YYEEEE. Trimming cost V 1 base and J 1 base, with 9 bases left between them.